The 7 T cell receptor beta chains listed next were all sequenced from one sample in a study of blood T cell repertoires in COVID-19. Sequenced by immunoSEQ multiplex PCR; TCRdb stores in-frame clones only, minus some. The table shows 150,000 to 200,000 clones, with roughly 82% occurring only once. Sequenced sample: peripheral blood. Receptors originate from a woman in her twenties or thirties with acute or convalescent COVID-19.

The chain has TRBV3-1 (or the pseudogene TRBV3-2) and TRBJ2-3, with a weak D call TRBD2 (6 bases). Trimming stripped 4 bases from V and 6 bases from J, with 8 bases between. Germline V gives CDR1 LGHDT, CDR2 YNNKEL (reference sequence). The CDR3 runs to 12 residues. The CDR3 is CASSLREDTQYF. In DNA, the CDR3 is TGTGCCAGCAGCCTTCGGGAGGATACGCAGTATTTT.

The J gene is TRBJ2-2, the V gene TRBV19; 9 bases map to TRBD2. This CDR3 spans 15 amino acids. V trimming: 4 bases; J trimming: 5 bases; junction bases outside the gene matches: 5. Per germline, CDR1 LNHDA and CDR2 SQIVND (reference sequence). CDR3 in amino acids: CASSSSSGVTGELFF. CDR3 nucleotides: TGTGCCAGTAGTAGCTCTAGCGGGGTAACCGGGGAGCTGTTTTTT.

The genes are TRBV30 and TRBJ1-1; 8 nucleotides agree with TRBD1. V lost 2 bases, J lost 0 bases, and 5 bases stayed unmatched. Per the germline V gene, CDR1 is GTSNPN and CDR2 is SVGIG (reference sequence). The CDR3 contains 15 residues. CDR3 DNA: TGTGCCTGGAGTCCCAGGACAGGGATGAACACTGAAGCTTTCTTT. Translated, it gives CAWSPRTGMNTEAFF.

The chain joins TRBV3-1 (or the pseudogene TRBV3-2) to TRBJ2-1; possibly TRBD2 for D (8 bases). Per germline, CDR1 LGHDT and CDR2 YNNKEL (reference sequence). The germline V and J ends were trimmed by 6 bases and 7 bases, with 19 bases remaining between them. The CDR3 extends over 15 amino acids. The CDR3 bases are TGTGCCAGCAGTCAGGGGGGACTAGGATTTAATGAGCAGTTCTTC. Its translation: CASSQGGLGFNEQFF.

The rearrangement uses TRBV29-1 and TRBJ1-2, with 9 positions matching TRBD1. CDR3 length: 14 amino acids. Germline-derived CDR1 and CDR2 are SQVTM and ANQGSEA. The V segment lost 4 bases and the J segment 7 bases; nucleotides outside the gene matches: 10. CDR3 loop: CSVASGTGYFGYTF. CDR3 nucleotide sequence: TGCAGCGTTGCGTCCGGGACAGGGTATTTTGGCTACACCTTC.

The gene calls are TRBV10-2 and TRBJ2-7, with 9 bases identical to TRBD2. Germline-derived CDR1 and CDR2 are WSHSY and SAAADI. V lost 3 bases, J lost 6 bases, and 6 bases stayed unmatched. The CDR3 loop spans 14 amino acids. CDR3 nucleotide sequence: TGCGCCAGCAGTGAAGCGGGAGGTCGCCTCGAGCAGTACTTC. Translated, it gives CASSEAGGRLEQYF.

The V call is TRBV3-1 (or the pseudogene TRBV3-2), the J call TRBJ1-2; 7 bases fit TRBD1. Germline V gene lookup returns CDR1 LGHDT and CDR2 YNNKEL (reference sequence). The CDR3 is made up of 13 amino acids. V trimming: 6 bases; J trimming: 7 bases; junction bases outside the gene matches: 8. CDR3 amino acids: CASRPPGQIGYTF. The CDR3 nucleotides read TGTGCCAGCAGGCCACCGGGACAGATTGGCTACACCTTC.